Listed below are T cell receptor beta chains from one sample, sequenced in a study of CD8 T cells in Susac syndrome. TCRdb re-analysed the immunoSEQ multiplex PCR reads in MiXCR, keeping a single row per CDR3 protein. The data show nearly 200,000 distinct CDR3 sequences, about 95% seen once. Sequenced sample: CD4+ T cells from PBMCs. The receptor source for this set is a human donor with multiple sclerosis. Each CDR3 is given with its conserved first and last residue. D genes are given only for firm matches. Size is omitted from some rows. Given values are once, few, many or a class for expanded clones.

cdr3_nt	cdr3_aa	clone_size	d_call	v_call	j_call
TGCAGTGCTAGAGGGGGGACGGTTTTGACCTTC	CSARGGTVLTF	-	-	TRBV20-1	TRBJ1-2
TGTGCCAGCAGTGAAGAAGGCAGTCTGAGCGAGCAGTACTTC	CASSEEGSLSEQYF	-	-	TRBV6-1	TRBJ2-7
TGCAGTGCCCCGAAACCGGGACAGTCCTACGAGCAGTACTTC	CSAPKPGQSYEQYF	-	TRBD1	TRBV20-1	TRBJ2-7
TGCGCCAGCAAGGTGGAACCTAATTCACCCCTCCACTTT	CASKVEPNSPLHF	-	-	TRBV5-1	TRBJ1-6
TGTGCCAGCAGTAGGGATGGGGAATTGGGTGGTGGCTACACCTTC	CASSRDGELGGGYTF	-	-	TRBV2	TRBJ1-2
TGCACCGGAGGCCGGGAAGGAGGGGATACGCAGTATTTT	CTGGREGGDTQYF	-	-	TRBV29-1	TRBJ2-3
TGTGCCAGCAGCACTAGCGGCGAGACCCAGTACTTC	CASSTSGETQYF	-	TRBD2	TRBV7-9	TRBJ2-5
TGTGCCAGCAGCTTACCTCCAGGGGCATTAGGCTACACCTTC	CASSLPPGALGYTF	-	-	TRBV7-9	TRBJ1-2
TGTGCCAGCAGCTATACAGGGAAGGGGTCCTACGAGCAGTACTTC	CASSYTGKGSYEQYF	-	-	TRBV6-6	TRBJ2-7
TGTGCCAGCAAGCTTATGGTGGGTACGCAGTATTTT	CASKLMVGTQYF	-	-	TRBV7-2	TRBJ2-3
TGTGCCAGCCGCGGTTCTGGGGCGAACACCGGGGAGCTGTTTTTT	CASRGSGANTGELFF	-	-	TRBV7-9	TRBJ2-2
TGTGCCAGCCGCCCGTCCTACCGGGACAGGGGGCAGGCTAATGAAAAACTGTTTTTT	CASRPSYRDRGQANEKLFF	-	TRBD1	TRBV2	TRBJ1-4
TGTGCCAGCAGCCTGGCGCGAGGAGGGGCGTCGGACATTCAGTACTTC	CASSLARGGASDIQYF	-	-	TRBV6-1	TRBJ2-4
TGTGCCAGCAGTACGTGGCCTAACTATGGCTACACCTTC	CASSTWPNYGYTF	-	-	TRBV6-5	TRBJ1-2
TGTGCCTGGAGTGTGGGGGGGCGTGAGTTCTTC	CAWSVGGREFF	-	-	TRBV30	TRBJ2-1
TGTGCCAGCAGTTACCACTCCAGCACAGATACGCAGTATTTT	CASSYHSSTDTQYF	-	-	TRBV6-5	TRBJ2-3
TGTGCCACCAGCACCCTGCAACAGGGCCAGCCCCAGCATTTT	CATSTLQQGQPQHF	once	-	TRBV15	TRBJ1-5
TGTGCCAGCAGCTTAGCGAGGGTGGGAAACACTGAAGCTTTCTTT	CASSLARVGNTEAFF	-	-	TRBV7-9	TRBJ1-1
TGTGCCAGCAGGAGTCTCATTTACAATGAGCAGTTCTTC	CASRSLIYNEQFF	-	-	TRBV5-4	TRBJ2-1
TGCAGTGCTAGAGATCTGGGAAGCTCCTACGAGCAGTACTTC	CSARDLGSSYEQYF	-	-	TRBV20-1	TRBJ2-7
TGTGCCAGCAGTTTCGCAGGACCTTATGGCTACACCTTC	CASSFAGPYGYTF	-	-	TRBV12-3/TRBV12-4	TRBJ1-2
TGTGCTAGTGGTAAGGGACCTTCTGATACGGCGAACGAGCAGTTCTTC	CASGKGPSDTANEQFF	-	-	TRBV12-5	TRBJ2-1
TGTGCCAGCAGCCCCGAGGGGGGGAGAGGCAATCAGCCCCAGCATTTT	CASSPEGGRGNQPQHF	-	-	TRBV12-3/TRBV12-4	TRBJ1-5
TGTGCCACCAGTGACGATAGCGGGGGAGGAATGGATACGCAGTATTTT	CATSDDSGGGMDTQYF	-	TRBD2	TRBV24-1	TRBJ2-3
TGCAGTGCTCAGGGACTAGCCAAAAACATTCAGTACTTC	CSAQGLAKNIQYF	-	-	TRBV20-1	TRBJ2-4
TGTGCCAGCTCACCCCCTCCAGGGGGTATAGGCTACACCTTC	CASSPPPGGIGYTF	-	TRBD1	TRBV18	TRBJ1-2
TGTGCCAGCAGGACAAAGAACACCGGGGAGCTGTTTTTT	CASRTKNTGELFF	-	-	TRBV9	TRBJ2-2
TGCGCCAGCAGCTTACCAGGGGAGGATGAGCAGTTCTTC	CASSLPGEDEQFF	-	-	TRBV5-1	TRBJ2-1
TGCGCCAGCAGCTTAGACCCTAGCTCCTACGAGCAGTACTTC	CASSLDPSSYEQYF	-	-	TRBV5-1	TRBJ2-7
TGTGCCTGGATCAAAGCGGGATATTACAATGAGCAGTTCTTC	CAWIKAGYYNEQFF	-	TRBD2	TRBV30	TRBJ2-1
TGTGCCAGCAGCGATCAGGACACCTACTATGGCTACACCTTC	CASSDQDTYYGYTF	-	-	TRBV9	TRBJ1-2
TGTGCCAGCAGCTTGGAACCCTACGAGCAGTACTTC	CASSLEPYEQYF	-	-	TRBV5-4	TRBJ2-7
TGTGCCAGCAGTTTGGGACGACATGGTGAGCAGTTCTTC	CASSLGRHGEQFF	-	-	TRBV27	TRBJ2-1
TGCAGCGTGGGACAGGGCGCTAACTATGGCTACACCTTC	CSVGQGANYGYTF	-	TRBD1	TRBV29-1	TRBJ1-2
TGCAGCGCCCTGCTTGGTTCAGGGGCCTACGAGCAGTACTTC	CSALLGSGAYEQYF	-	-	TRBV29-1	TRBJ2-7
TGTGCCTGGAGTTCCAGGGGAACCGGGGAGCTGTTTTTT	CAWSSRGTGELFF	-	-	TRBV30	TRBJ2-2
TGCAGTGCAACTGGGACAGGGACAAATCAGCCCCAGCATTTT	CSATGTGTNQPQHF	-	TRBD1	TRBV20-1	TRBJ1-5
TGTGCCAGCAGTCTTAAACGGTCTGGGGCCAACGTCCTGACTTTC	CASSLKRSGANVLTF	-	-	TRBV12-3/TRBV12-4	TRBJ2-6
TGTGCTATTGGGGTCTCTGGGGCCAACGTCCTGACTTTC	CAIGVSGANVLTF	once	-	TRBV11-3	TRBJ2-6